The 31 T cell receptor beta chains presented below share a single source sample, sequenced in a study of tissue T cells after allogeneic stem cell transplantation. Clones were read by immunoSEQ multiplex PCR, and TCRdb kept only the in-frame ones, dropping some. The data show fewer than 20,000 clones, around 70% seen once. What was sequenced was spleen. Every receptor here comes from a female BALB/c mouse in good health. The mouse line has the MHC haplotype H2-d.

A remark on this clone: Gene and germline names: mouse. Sequencing ends 1 residue short of the CDR3 end; the germline J gene provides the rest. The rearrangement uses TRBV13-1 and TRBJ1-1; D may be TRBD1 (5 bases). This CDR3 region has 12 residues. Germline V gene data show CDR1 as NSHNY and CDR2 as SYGAGN. The V end was cut by 3 bases, the J end by 4 bases, with 7 bases between. The CDR3 sequence is CASSAGFTEVFF. The part of the CDR3 DNA that was read is TGTGCCAGCAGTGCAGGGTTCACAGAAGTCTTC.

A remark on this clone: Gene names refer to mouse genes. The read halts 1 residue ahead of the CDR3 end, with the missing end drawn from the germline J gene. The chain carries TRBV1 and TRBJ2-7, with TRBD1 matching 7 bases. J was trimmed by 0 bases and V by 5 bases; bases with no gene match: 1. The CDR3 contains 13 residues. The germline CDR1 and CDR2 sequences are NSQYPW and LRSPGD (reference sequence). The chain's CDR3 is CTCSRDSSYEQYF. The sequenced part of the CDR3 DNA is TGCACCTGCAGTCGGGACAGCTCCTATGAACAGTAC.

As concerns this clone: Genes and germline come from the mouse. The sequence runs out 1 residue before the end of the CDR3; the remainder is reconstructed from the germline J gene. The rearrangement links TRBV15 to TRBJ1-5, with 10 positions matching TRBD1. V shed 2 bases, J shed 4 bases, and the junction held 2 bases outside the gene matches. CDR1 SGHND and CDR2 FRSKSL come from the germline V gene. CDR3 length: 15 amino acids. CDR3 in amino acids: CASSLLGQGNQAPLF. Incomplete CDR3 DNA: TGTGCCAGCAGTTTACTGGGACAGGGGAACCAGGCTCCGCTT. Filled out from reference TRBV15 and TRBJ1-5, the complete variable domain reads DAGVTQTPRHEVAEKGQTIILKCEPVSGHNDLFWYRQTKIQGLELLSYFRSKSLMEDGGAFKDRFKAEMLNSSFSTLKIQPTEPKDSAVYLCASSLLGQGNQAPLFGEGTRLSVL.

As for this clone: Gene names follow the mouse nomenclature. The read ends 1 residue shy of where the CDR3 ends; the end is completed using the germline J gene. The chain is built from TRBV2 and TRBJ2-2; TRBD1 matches at 10 bases. CDR1 LGHNA and CDR2 YSYQKL come from the germline V gene. The CDR3 loop spans 15 amino acids. Trimming removed 2 bases from V and 6 bases from J; junction bases left unmatched: 3. The covered CDR3 bases are TGTGCCAGCAGCCAACCGGGACAGGGGTCCGGGCAGCTCTAC. Its protein is CASSQPGQGSGQLY. The whole CDR3 protein is CASSQPGQGSGQLYF.

Note on this clone: Genes and germline are mouse. From the germline J gene comes the end of the CDR3, since the read stops 1 residue before it. This sequence joins TRBV19 and TRBJ2-7; 9 bases align to TRBD1. The CDR3 loop spans 13 amino acids. Germline V gives CDR1 FNHDT, CDR2 SITEND (reference sequence). Trimming took 4 bases from V and 4 from J; bases not matched to a gene: 3. The covered CDR3 bases are TGTGCCAGCAGTCCCGGGACAGGGTATGAACAGTAC. This encodes CASSPGTGYEQY. The full-length CDR3 reads as CASSPGTGYEQYF.

Regarding this clone: Genes and germline are mouse. The CDR3 goes on 1 residue after the read ends, and that part is filled in from the germline J gene. This chain links TRBV2 with TRBJ1-4; D not resolved. CDR1 LGHNA and CDR2 YSYQKL come from the germline V gene. Trimming removed 0 bases at V and 7 bases at J, with 3 bases between. There are 12 residues in the CDR3. The sequenced CDR3 bases are TGTGCCAGCAGCCAAGAAGGCGAAAGATTATTT. Translated, it gives CASSQEGERLF. The full CDR3 is CASSQEGERLFF.

A word on this clone: Gene names and germline match the mouse. The read stops 1 residue short of the end of the CDR3; the missing end is completed from the germline J gene. Other DNA sequences in the sample encode the same CDR3. V is TRBV13-2 and J is TRBJ1-1, with D tentatively TRBD1 (5 bases). The V and J ends lost 0 bases and 8 bases respectively, with 5 bases between them. The germline CDR1 and CDR2 sequences are NNHNN and SYGAGS (reference sequence). CDR3 length equals 11 residues. The CDR3 here is CASGDGGEVFF. The sequenced CDR3 bases are TGTGCCAGCGGTGATGGGGGGGAAGTCTTC.

This clone was detected only a few times. The germline and genes are mouse ones. The sequence runs out 1 residue before the end of the CDR3; the remainder is reconstructed from the germline J gene. J is TRBJ1-6 and V is TRBV2, with D possibly matching TRBD1 (6 bases). Being an ORF, TRBJ1-6 has a function that is uncertain. Germline-derived CDR1 and CDR2 are LGHNA and YSYQKL. The CDR3 covers 15 residues. V was pared by 0 bases and J by 8 bases, with 11 bases between. Here the CDR3 reads CASSQDGRGDSPLYF. The sequenced part of the CDR3 DNA is TGTGCCAGCAGCCAAGACGGGAGGGGGGATTCGCCCCTCTAC.

As to this clone: The genes and germline here are from mouse. The read ends 1 residue before the CDR3 terminus; that terminus is restored from the germline J gene. The V gene is TRBV13-1, the J gene TRBJ2-7; 8 bases line up with TRBD2. This CDR3 contains 14 residues. CDR1 and CDR2 (germline): NSHNY, SYGAGN. The J segment lost 3 bases and the V segment lost 1 base, leaving 3 bases of the junction unmatched. The CDR3 sequence: CASSDSLGVYEQYF. The covered CDR3 bases are TGTGCCAGCAGTGATTCACTGGGGGTCTATGAACAGTAC.

Regarding this clone: These gene names are mouse names. The sequenced part of the CDR3 DNA is TGTGCCAGCAGCCAAGACCTTGGGACTGGGGGGGGCCAAGACACCCAGTAC. This encodes CASSQDLGTGGGQDTQY. The complete CDR3 sequence is CASSQDLGTGGGQDTQYF. The chain links TRBV2 to TRBJ2-5; 13 bases align to TRBD2. The sequenced fragment ends 1 residue before the CDR3 boundary, so the rest is inferred from the germline J gene. Germline V lookup: CDR1 LGHNA, CDR2 YSYQKL. The CDR3 contains 18 residues. Trimming cost V 0 bases and J 2 bases; bases outside gene matches: 5.

Of note for this clone: Gene names and germline match the mouse. The read ends 1 residue shy of where the CDR3 ends; the end is completed using the germline J gene. The chain recombines TRBV19 with TRBJ2-3, with 7 nucleotides matching TRBD2. The germline V gene has CDR1 FNHDT and CDR2 SITEND (reference sequence). The CDR3 length is 14 residues. Trimming removed 3 bases from V and 3 bases from J; junction bases left unmatched: 4. CDR3 DNA (partial): TGTGCCAGCAGTAGGGGGGGAAGGGCAGAAACGCTGTAT. Amino acids: CASSRGGRAETLY. The CDR3 as a whole reads CASSRGGRAETLYF. Full variable domain (remainder filled in from reference TRBV19 and TRBJ2-3): GGIITQTPKFLIGQEGQKLTLKCQQNFNHDTMYWYRQDSGKGLRLIYYSITENDLQKGDLSEGYDASREKKSSFSLTVTSAQKNEMAVFLCASSRGGRAETLYFGSGTRLTVL.

Concerning this clone itself: Any gene name here is a mouse gene name. From the germline J gene comes the end of the CDR3, since the read stops 1 residue before it. The J gene is TRBJ1-4, the V gene TRBV19; 8 nucleotides match TRBD1. From germline, CDR1 is FNHDT and CDR2 SITEND (reference sequence). The CDR3 runs 15 residues. V shed 3 bases and J 8 bases; nucleotides not matched to a gene: 9. This CDR3 reads CASSTTGVNVERLFF. The DNA read from the CDR3 is TGTGCCAGCAGTACGACAGGGGTGAACGTGGAAAGATTATTT.

Details on this clone: The listed genes are named as in mouse. The read comes to an end 1 residue before the CDR3 does, leaving the germline J gene to fill in the end. The gene calls are TRBV19 and TRBJ1-1, with a possible D match to TRBD1 (6 bases). This CDR3 is built from 14 residues. Trimming pared 3 bases from V and 3 bases from J, leaving 12 bases between. Germline V gene lookup returns CDR1 FNHDT and CDR2 SITEND (reference sequence). The CDR3 bases that were read are TGTGCCAGCAGTAACGGGGGCGCGGACACAGAAGTCTTC. Encoded protein: CASSNGGADTEVF. The whole CDR3 sequence reads CASSNGGADTEVFF.

This clone came up a few times. These gene names are mouse names. The DNA read from the CDR3 is TGTGCCAGCAGTATTGGGACAGGGTATGAACAGTAC. It translates to CASSIGTGYEQY. The full CDR3 sequence reads CASSIGTGYEQYF. The J gene is TRBJ2-7, the V gene TRBV19, with 9 bases that match TRBD1. With the read ending 1 residue before the CDR3 end, the germline J gene is used to fill in that end. V shed 2 bases and J 4 bases; nucleotides not matched to a gene: 1. This CDR3 is 13 amino acids long. Germline V gene lookup returns CDR1 FNHDT and CDR2 SITEND (reference sequence).

This clone was detected a few times. Mouse gene names apply. Sequencing ends 1 residue short of the CDR3 end; the germline J gene provides the rest. The genes are TRBV29 and TRBJ2-1; maybe TRBD2 (5 bases). The V and J ends lost 3 bases and 3 bases respectively, with 9 bases between them. CDR3 length equals 14 residues. Germline CDR1 and CDR2: MSHET and SYDVDS. CDR3 region: CASSFPGFYAEQFF. The CDR3 DNA, read in part, is TGTGCTAGCAGTTTCCCTGGGTTCTATGCTGAGCAGTTC.

This clone turned up a few times. Mouse gene names and germline throughout. The observed sequence ends 1 residue before the CDR3 terminus, with the missing tail filled in from the germline J gene. The chain carries TRBV16 and TRBJ2-7; 7 bases line up with TRBD1. The CDR3 has 14 amino acids. The J segment lost 2 bases and the V segment lost 0 bases, leaving 1 base of the junction unmatched. The germline V gene has CDR1 SGHSA and CDR2 FRNQAP. The CDR3 reads CASSLDQGAYEQYF. The sequenced part of the CDR3 DNA is TGTGCAAGCAGCTTAGATCAGGGGGCCTATGAACAGTAC.

On this clone itself: Gene names are the mouse ones. With the read ending 1 residue before the CDR3 end, the germline J gene is used to fill in that end. V gene TRBV13-1 combines with J gene TRBJ1-1, with no clear D. The CDR3 extends over 14 amino acids. The V end was cut by 0 bases, the J end by 0 bases, with 6 bases between. Germline CDR1 NSHNY, CDR2 SYGAGN. The CDR3 DNA, read in part, is TGTGCCAGCAGTGATGCCGGGACAAACACAGAAGTCTTC. Translating it yields CASSDAGTNTEVF. The entire CDR3 protein is CASSDAGTNTEVFF.

A remark on this clone: Genes here carry mouse names. With the read ending 1 residue before the CDR3 end, the germline J gene is used to fill in that end. The chain has TRBV4 and TRBJ2-7, with TRBD1 matching 10 bases. V was clipped by 3 bases and J by 4 bases; unmatched bases: 6. Germline loops: CDR1 LGHDT, CDR2 YNNKQL (reference sequence). The CDR3 covers 15 residues. The CDR3 bases that were read are TGTGCCAGCAGCTACCCGGGACAGGGGCGGTATGAACAGTAC. Its translation is CASSYPGQGRYEQY. The full CDR3 sequence reads CASSYPGQGRYEQYF.

A word on this clone: Genes and germline come from the mouse. Read coverage stops 1 residue before the CDR3 terminus; the germline J gene supplies the remainder. The chain combines TRBV13-2 with TRBJ2-5; 10 nucleotides align to TRBD2. The CDR3 contains 14 residues. Trimming took 6 bases from V and 6 from J; bases not matched to a gene: 7. CDR1 is NNHNN, CDR2 SYGAGS, per germline (reference sequence). The CDR3 reads CASVRTGGGDTQYF. The DNA read from the CDR3 is TGTGCCAGCGTCAGGACTGGGGGCGGGGACACCCAGTAC.

This clone was counted only a few times. The germline and genes are mouse ones. The CDR3 end is not reached by the read, which stops 1 residue before it; the germline J gene fills it in. The genes are TRBV3 and TRBJ2-7; 10 bases agree with TRBD2. From germline, CDR1 is SNHLY and CDR2 FYNGKV (reference sequence). With V trimmed by 4 bases and J by 6 bases, 3 bases remained unmatched. This CDR3 region has 13 residues. The CDR3 loop reads CASSSGTGVEQYF. The covered CDR3 bases are TGTGCCAGCAGCTCTGGGACTGGGGTTGAACAGTAC.

On this clone itself: The germline and genes are mouse ones. Read data end 1 residue before the CDR3 end; the end is taken from the germline J gene. The rearrangement links TRBV3 to TRBJ1-2, with TRBD1 as a possible D gene (5 bases). The CDR3 is 12 amino acids. The V end was cut by 6 bases, the J end by 5 bases, with 10 bases between. In germline, CDR1 is SNHLY, CDR2 FYNGKV (reference sequence). The CDR3 is CASSQTESDYTF. The sequenced CDR3 bases are TGTGCCAGCAGTCAGACAGAGTCCGACTACACC.

Note on this clone: Gene names are the mouse ones. The CDR3 loop reads CAWSLDRGDEQYF. The part of the CDR3 DNA that was read is TGTGCCTGGAGTCTGGACAGGGGAGATGAACAGTAC. This chain uses TRBV31 with TRBJ2-7; 9 nucleotides align to TRBD1. Sequencing ends 1 residue short of the CDR3 end; the germline J gene provides the rest. Per germline, CDR1 GKSSPN and CDR2 SITVG. Trimming removed 0 bases from V and 5 bases from J; junction bases left unmatched: 2. The CDR3 length is 13 residues.

As for this clone: The germline and genes are mouse ones. The read halts 1 residue ahead of the CDR3 end, with the missing end drawn from the germline J gene. The V gene is TRBV13-3, the J gene TRBJ1-1; D not resolved. Germline CDR1 NNHDY, CDR2 SYVADS. V was clipped by 4 bases and J by 7 bases, with 11 bases between them. The CDR3 consists of 12 residues. The sequenced part of the CDR3 DNA is TGTGCCAGCAGTCCTCGGACGGGAGAAGTCTTC. Translating it yields CASSPRTGEVF. The entire CDR3 protein is CASSPRTGEVFF.

To note about this clone: Gene names are mouse gene names. The read is 1 residue too short to cover the CDR3 end, so that end is filled in from the germline J gene. The rearrangement uses TRBV13-1 and TRBJ1-4; the match to TRBD1 covers 8 bases. Germline-derived CDR1 and CDR2 are NSHNY and SYGAGN. The CDR3 has 16 residues. V was clipped by 2 bases and J by 3 bases; unmatched bases: 6. Partial CDR3 DNA: TGTGCCAGCAGTGACGGACAGGGAAGAGCCAACGAAAGATTATTT. It translates to CASSDGQGRANERLF. The complete CDR3 reads CASSDGQGRANERLFF.

This clone was seen once. Gene names refer to mouse genes. The CDR3 is cut off 1 residue early in the read; its end comes from the germline J gene. The chain employs TRBV29 and TRBJ2-2, with TRBD1 matching 7 bases. CDR3 length: 15 residues. From germline, CDR1 is MSHET and CDR2 SYDVDS. V shed 0 bases, J shed 4 bases, and the junction held 2 bases outside the gene matches. The CDR3 is CASSLSRDSTGQLYF. The CDR3 bases that were read are TGTGCTAGCAGTTTATCCCGGGACAGCACCGGGCAGCTCTAC. Drawing the rest from reference TRBV29 and TRBJ2-2, the complete variable domain is DMKVTQMPRYLIKRMGENVLLECGQDMSHETMYWYRQDPGLGLQLIYISYDVDSNSEGDIPKGYRVSRKKREHFSLILDSAKTNQTSVYFCASSLSRDSTGQLYFGEGSKLTVL.

Concerning this clone: The gene names here belong to mouse. From the germline J gene comes the end of the CDR3, since the read stops 1 residue before it. The chain recombines TRBV29 with TRBJ2-5, with 7 bases fitting TRBD1. The CDR3 covers 14 residues. Trimming removed 5 bases from V and 0 bases from J; junction bases left unmatched: 2. Germline-derived CDR1 and CDR2 are MSHET and SYDVDS. The covered CDR3 bases are TGTGCTAGCAGTGCGGGACAGAACCAAGACACCCAGTAC. Its protein product is CASSAGQNQDTQY. The entire CDR3 sequence reads CASSAGQNQDTQYF.

On this clone itself: The gene symbols are mouse symbols. The CDR3 end is not reached by the read, which stops 1 residue before it; the germline J gene fills it in. This chain uses TRBV5 with TRBJ2-5, with 8 positions matching TRBD2. V lost 1 base, J lost 2 bases, and 2 bases stayed unmatched. The CDR3 is 15 amino acids. Per germline, CDR1 LGHNA and CDR2 YNLKQL (reference sequence). The CDR3 DNA, read in part, is TGTGCCAGCAGCCAAGGGGGGGGCGGCCAAGACACCCAGTAC. Protein sequence: CASSQGGGGQDTQY. The complete CDR3 sequence is CASSQGGGGQDTQYF.

On this clone itself: Gene names are mouse gene names. The CDR3 end lies 1 residue beyond the end of the read and is filled in from the germline J gene. The chain couples TRBV20 to TRBJ2-7; 8 bases line up with TRBD2. Germline V gene sequence: CDR1 GFQATS, CDR2 STVNSAI. This CDR3 comprises 12 residues. V trimming: 5 bases; J trimming: 2 bases; junction bases outside the gene matches: 2. Here the CDR3 reads CGAGGGPYEQYF. The sequenced CDR3 bases are TGTGGTGCTGGGGGGGGCCCCTATGAACAGTAC. Based on the CDR3 plus reference TRBV20 and TRBJ2-7, the full variable domain is GALVYQYPRRTICKSGTSMRMECQAVGFQATSVAWYRQSPQKTFELIALSTVNSAIKYEQNFTQEKFPISHPNLSFSSMTVLNAYLEDRGLYLCGAGGGPYEQYFGPGTRLTVL.

This clone was recorded a few times. Gene names are the mouse ones. The sequenced fragment ends 1 residue before the CDR3 boundary, so the rest is inferred from the germline J gene. The chain uses TRBV4 and TRBJ2-7; 8 nucleotides agree with TRBD2. V gave up 5 bases and J gave up 6 bases; unmatched junction bases: 6. In germline, CDR1 is LGHDT, CDR2 YNNKQL (reference sequence). The CDR3 has 13 amino acids. The CDR3 protein is CASSNNWGPEQYF. CDR3 DNA, as far as it was read: TGTGCCAGCAGCAACAACTGGGGGCCTGAACAGTAC.

Concerning this clone itself: Mouse germline and gene names are used. From the germline J gene comes the end of the CDR3, since the read stops 1 residue before it. The chain has TRBV20 and TRBJ2-1; 9 bases match TRBD1. After removal of 0 bases from V and 7 bases from J, the junction contained 4 bases not matched to a gene. Germline CDR1 GFQATS, CDR2 STVNSAI. CDR3 length: 14 residues. CDR3 in amino acids: CGAREQGAEAEQFF. The part of the CDR3 DNA that was read is TGTGGTGCTAGGGAACAGGGGGCCGAAGCTGAGCAGTTC.

Only a few counts were recorded for this clone. Mouse germline and gene names are used. The CDR3 end lies 1 residue beyond the end of the read and is filled in from the germline J gene. This chain uses TRBV13-3 with TRBJ1-4; 7 bases match TRBD1. V shed 4 bases, J shed 4 bases, and the junction held 4 bases outside the gene matches. There are 14 residues in the CDR3. Germline assignment: CDR1 NNHDY and CDR2 SYVADS. The CDR3 here is CASSLTGFNERLFF. CDR3 bases read: TGTGCCAGCAGTCTGACAGGGTTCAACGAAAGATTATTT.